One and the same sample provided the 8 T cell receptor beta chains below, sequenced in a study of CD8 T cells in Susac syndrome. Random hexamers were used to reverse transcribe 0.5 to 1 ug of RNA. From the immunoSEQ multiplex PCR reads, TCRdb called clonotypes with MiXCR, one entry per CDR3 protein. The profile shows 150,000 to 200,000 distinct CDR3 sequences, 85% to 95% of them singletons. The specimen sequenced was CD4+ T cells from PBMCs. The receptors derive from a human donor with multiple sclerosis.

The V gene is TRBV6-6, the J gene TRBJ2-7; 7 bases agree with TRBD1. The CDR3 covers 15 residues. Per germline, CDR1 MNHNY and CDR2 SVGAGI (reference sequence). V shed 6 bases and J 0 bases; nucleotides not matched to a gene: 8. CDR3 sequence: CASSNTGQPSYEQYF. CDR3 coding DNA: TGTGCCAGCAGCAACACGGGACAGCCCTCCTACGAGCAGTACTTC.

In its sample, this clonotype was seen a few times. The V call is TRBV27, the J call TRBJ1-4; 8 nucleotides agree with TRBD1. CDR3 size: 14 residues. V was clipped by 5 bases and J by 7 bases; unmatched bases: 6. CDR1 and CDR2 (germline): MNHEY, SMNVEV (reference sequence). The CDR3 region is CASSLQGAGEKLFF. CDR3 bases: TGTGCCAGCAGTCTCCAGGGGGCCGGTGAAAAACTGTTTTTT.

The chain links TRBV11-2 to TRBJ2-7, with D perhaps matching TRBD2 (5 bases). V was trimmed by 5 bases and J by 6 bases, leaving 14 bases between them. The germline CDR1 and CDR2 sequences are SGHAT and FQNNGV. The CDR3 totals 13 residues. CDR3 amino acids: CASSQTVSGEQYF. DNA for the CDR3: TGTGCCAGCAGCCAGACGGTGAGCGGCGAGCAGTACTTC. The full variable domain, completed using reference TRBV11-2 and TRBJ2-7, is EAGVAQSPRYKIIEKRQSVAFWCNPISGHATLYWYQQILGQGPKLLIQFQNNGVVDDSQLPKDRFSAERLKGVDSTLKIQPAKLEDSAVYLCASSQTVSGEQYFGPGTRLTVT.

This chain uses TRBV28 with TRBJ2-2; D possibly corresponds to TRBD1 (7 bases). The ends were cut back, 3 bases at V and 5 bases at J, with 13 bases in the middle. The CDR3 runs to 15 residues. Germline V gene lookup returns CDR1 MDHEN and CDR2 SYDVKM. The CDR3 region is CASSFGTAGTGELFF. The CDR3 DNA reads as TGTGCCAGCAGTTTTGGGACAGCGGGTACCGGGGAGCTGTTTTTT.

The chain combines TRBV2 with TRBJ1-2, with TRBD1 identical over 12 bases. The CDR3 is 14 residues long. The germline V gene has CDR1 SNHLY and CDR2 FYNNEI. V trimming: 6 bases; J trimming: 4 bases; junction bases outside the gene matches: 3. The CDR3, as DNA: TGTGCCAGCAGGGGACAGGGGGCCAGCTATGGCTACACCTTC. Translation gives CASRGQGASYGYTF.

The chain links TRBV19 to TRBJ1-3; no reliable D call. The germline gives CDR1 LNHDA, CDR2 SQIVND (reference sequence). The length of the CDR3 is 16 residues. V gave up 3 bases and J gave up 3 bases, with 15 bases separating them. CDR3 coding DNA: TGTGCCAGTAGTATGACCGGGAATACTGGTGGAAACACCATATATTTT. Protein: CASSMTGNTGGNTIYF.

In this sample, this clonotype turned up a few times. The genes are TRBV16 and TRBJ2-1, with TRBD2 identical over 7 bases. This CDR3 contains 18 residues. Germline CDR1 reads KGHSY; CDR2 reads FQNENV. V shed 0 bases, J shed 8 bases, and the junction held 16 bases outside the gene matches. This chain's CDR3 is CASSQSKTGWREIDEQFF. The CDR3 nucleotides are TGTGCCAGCAGCCAATCAAAGACTGGTTGGCGGGAGATCGATGAGCAGTTCTTC.

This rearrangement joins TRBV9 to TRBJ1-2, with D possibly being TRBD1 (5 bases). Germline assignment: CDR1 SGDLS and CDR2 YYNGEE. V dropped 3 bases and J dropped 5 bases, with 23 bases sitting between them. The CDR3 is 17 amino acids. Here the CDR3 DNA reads TGTGCCAGCAGCGCCGTATGGGGGAGAGGGGAAGGATATGGCTACACCTTC. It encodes CASSAVWGRGEGYGYTF.